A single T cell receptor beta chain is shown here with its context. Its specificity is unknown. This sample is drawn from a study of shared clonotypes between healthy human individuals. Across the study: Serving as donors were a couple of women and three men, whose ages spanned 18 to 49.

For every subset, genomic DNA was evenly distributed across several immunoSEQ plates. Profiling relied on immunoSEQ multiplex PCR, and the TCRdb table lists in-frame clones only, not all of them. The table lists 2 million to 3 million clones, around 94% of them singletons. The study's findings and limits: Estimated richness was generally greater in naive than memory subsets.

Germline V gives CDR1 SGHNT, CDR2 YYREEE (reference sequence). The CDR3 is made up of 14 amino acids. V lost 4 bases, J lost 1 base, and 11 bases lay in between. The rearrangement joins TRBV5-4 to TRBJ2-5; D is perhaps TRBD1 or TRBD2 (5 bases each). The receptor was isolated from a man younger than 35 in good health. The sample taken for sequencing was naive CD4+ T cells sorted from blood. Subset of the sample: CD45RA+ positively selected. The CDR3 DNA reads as TGTGCCAGCAGCGTCGTGGGGGTCCAAGAGACCCAGTACTTC. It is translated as CASSVVGVQETQYF.